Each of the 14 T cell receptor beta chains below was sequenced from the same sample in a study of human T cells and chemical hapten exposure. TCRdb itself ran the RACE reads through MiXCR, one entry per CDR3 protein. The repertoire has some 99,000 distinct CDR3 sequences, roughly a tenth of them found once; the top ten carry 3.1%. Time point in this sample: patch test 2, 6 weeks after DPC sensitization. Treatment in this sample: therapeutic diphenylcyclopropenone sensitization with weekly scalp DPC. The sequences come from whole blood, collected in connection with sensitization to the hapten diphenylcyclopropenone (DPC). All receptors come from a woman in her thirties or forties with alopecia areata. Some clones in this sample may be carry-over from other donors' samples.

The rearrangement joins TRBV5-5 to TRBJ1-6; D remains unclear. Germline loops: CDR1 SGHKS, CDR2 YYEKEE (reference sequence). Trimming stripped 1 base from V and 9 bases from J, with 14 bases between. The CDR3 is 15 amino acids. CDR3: CASSLLIFTGSPLHF. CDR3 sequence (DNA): TGTGCCAGCAGCTTGCTGATATTTACTGGTTCACCCCTCCACTTT.

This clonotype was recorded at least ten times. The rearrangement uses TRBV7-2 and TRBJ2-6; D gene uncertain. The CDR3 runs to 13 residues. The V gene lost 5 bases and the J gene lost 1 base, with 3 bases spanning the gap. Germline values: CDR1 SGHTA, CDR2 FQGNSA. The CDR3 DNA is TGTGCCAGCAGCCCTTCTGGGGCCAACGTCCTGACTTTC. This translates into CASSPSGANVLTF.

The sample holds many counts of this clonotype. CDR3 DNA: TGTGCCAGCAGTGAAAACCCAAATCAGCCCCAGCATTTT. Encoded protein: CASSENPNQPQHF. The V and J genes are TRBV2 and TRBJ1-5; D remains ambiguous. The length of the CDR3 is 13 residues. V shed 2 bases and J shed 4 bases, with 6 bases lying between them. CDR1 and CDR2 from the germline V gene are SNHLY and FYNNEI.

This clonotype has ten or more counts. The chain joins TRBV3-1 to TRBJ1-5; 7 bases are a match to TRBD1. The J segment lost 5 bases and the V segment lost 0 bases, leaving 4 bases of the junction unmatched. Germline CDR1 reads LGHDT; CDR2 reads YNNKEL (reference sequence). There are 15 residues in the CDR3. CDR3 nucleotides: TGTGCCAGCAGCCAAGACCACAGGGGCCATCAGCCCCAGCATTTT. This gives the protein CASSQDHRGHQPQHF. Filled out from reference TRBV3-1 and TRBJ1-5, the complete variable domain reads DTAVSQTPKYLVTQMGNDKSIKCEQNLGHDTMYWYKQDSKKFLKIMFSYNNKELIINETVPNRFSPKSPDKAHLNLHINSLELGDSAVYFCASSQDHRGHQPQHFGDGTRLSIL.

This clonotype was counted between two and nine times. CDR3 amino acids: CASSGQPTDTQYF. The CDR3 nucleotides read TGCGCCAGCAGCGGGCAGCCCACAGATACGCAGTATTTT. This chain joins TRBV5-1 and TRBJ2-3; D call uncertain. Trimming took off 4 bases at V and 2 bases at J, with 8 bases between the two ends. This CDR3 spans 13 amino acids. Germline V gene sequence: CDR1 SGHRS, CDR2 YFSETQ.

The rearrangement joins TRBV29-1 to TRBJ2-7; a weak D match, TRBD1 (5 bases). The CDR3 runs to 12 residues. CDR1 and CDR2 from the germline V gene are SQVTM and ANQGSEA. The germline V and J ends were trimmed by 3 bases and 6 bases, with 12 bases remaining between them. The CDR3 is CSVDLGRGEQYF. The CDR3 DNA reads TGCAGCGTTGATCTGGGAAGGGGCGAGCAGTACTTC.

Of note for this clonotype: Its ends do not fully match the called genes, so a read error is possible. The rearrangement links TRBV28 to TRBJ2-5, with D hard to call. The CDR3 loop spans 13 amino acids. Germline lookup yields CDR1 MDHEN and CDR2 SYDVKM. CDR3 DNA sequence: TGTGCCAGCAGTTCAGGATACCAAAAGACCCAGTACTTC. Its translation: CASSSGYQKTQYF.

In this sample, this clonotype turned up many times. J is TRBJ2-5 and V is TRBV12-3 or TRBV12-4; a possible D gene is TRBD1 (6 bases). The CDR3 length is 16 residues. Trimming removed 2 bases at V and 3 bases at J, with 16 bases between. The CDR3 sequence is CASSLRGSGIKETQYF. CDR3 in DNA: TGTGCCAGCAGTTTAAGGGGGTCCGGCATTAAAGAGACCCAGTACTTC.

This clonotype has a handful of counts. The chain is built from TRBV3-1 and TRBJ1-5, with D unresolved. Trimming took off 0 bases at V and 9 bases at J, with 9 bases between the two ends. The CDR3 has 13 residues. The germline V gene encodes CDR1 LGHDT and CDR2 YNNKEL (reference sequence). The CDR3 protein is CASSQDTLLPQHF. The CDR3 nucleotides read TGTGCCAGCAGCCAAGACACGCTGCTGCCCCAGCATTTT.

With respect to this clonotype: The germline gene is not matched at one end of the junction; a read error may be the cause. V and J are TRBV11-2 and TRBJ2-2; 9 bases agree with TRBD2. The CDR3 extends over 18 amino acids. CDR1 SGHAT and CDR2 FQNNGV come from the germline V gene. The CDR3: CASSPTPGLAGNPGELFF. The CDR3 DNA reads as TGTGCCAGCAGTCCAACGCCGGGCCTAGCGGGGAACCCCGGGGAGCTGTTTTTT.

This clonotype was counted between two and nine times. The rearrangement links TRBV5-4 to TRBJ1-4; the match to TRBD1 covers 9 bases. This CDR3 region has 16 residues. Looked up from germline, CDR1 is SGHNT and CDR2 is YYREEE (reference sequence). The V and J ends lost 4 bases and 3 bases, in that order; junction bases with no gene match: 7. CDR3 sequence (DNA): TGTGCCAGCAGCCTAATAGGACAGGGGTCTAATGAAAAACTGTTTTTT. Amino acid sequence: CASSLIGQGSNEKLFF.

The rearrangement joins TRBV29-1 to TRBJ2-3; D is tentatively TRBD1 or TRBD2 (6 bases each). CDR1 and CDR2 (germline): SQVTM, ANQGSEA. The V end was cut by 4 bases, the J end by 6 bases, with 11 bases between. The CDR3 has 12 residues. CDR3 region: CSVGGAGDTQYF. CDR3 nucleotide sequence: TGCAGCGTTGGGGGGGCGGGGGATACGCAGTATTTT.

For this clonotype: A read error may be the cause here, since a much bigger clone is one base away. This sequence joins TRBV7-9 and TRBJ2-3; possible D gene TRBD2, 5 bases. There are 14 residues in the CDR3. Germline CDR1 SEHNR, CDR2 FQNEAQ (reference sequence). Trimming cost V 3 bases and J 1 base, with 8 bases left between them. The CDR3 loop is CASSLFGGTDTQYF. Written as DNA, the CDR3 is TGTGCCAGCAGCTTGTTCGGGGGCACAGATACGCAGTATTTT.

CDR3 in DNA: TGCAGTGCTAGAGGATGGCGTCAATTTATAACAGATACGCAGTATTTT. Its protein product is CSARGWRQFITDTQYF. The rearrangement uses TRBV20-1 and TRBJ2-3; no clear D. This CDR3 is 16 amino acids long. Trimming cost V 1 base and J 3 bases, with 17 bases left between them. Germline CDR1 DFQATT, CDR2 SNEGSKA (reference sequence).